A selection of T cell receptor beta chains follows, all from one sample in a study of T cells after yellow fever vaccination. From the 5' RACE reads, TCRdb called clonotypes with MiXCR, one entry per CDR3 protein. The repertoire holds 250,000 to 400,000 distinct CDR3 sequences, with 4.1% as singletons. The specimen comprised PBMCs, sampled 5 days after the yellow fever booster vaccination. The receptors originated from a man aged 18 to 30 who received the YFV17D yellow fever vaccine. CDR3s include the opening cysteine and the closing phenylalanine or tryptophan.

V gene: TRBV27; J gene: TRBJ1-6; CDR3 protein: CASSPRDRVSPLHF
V gene: TRBV4-3; J gene: TRBJ1-5; CDR3 protein: CASSQDRTGLNQPQHF
V gene: TRBV7-6; J gene: TRBJ2-6; CDR3 protein: CASSGRQGRGWANVLTF
V gene: TRBV4-2; J gene: TRBJ1-1; CDR3 protein: CASSPGQGDIAAFF
V gene: TRBV18; J gene: TRBJ2-7; CDR3 protein: CASSLFQSESYEQYF
V gene: TRBV9; J gene: TRBJ2-6; CDR3 protein: CASSSSRGTGANVLTF
V gene: TRBV29-1; J gene: TRBJ2-3; CDR3 protein: CSVERPGADTQYF
V gene: TRBV5-1; J gene: TRBJ1-2; CDR3 protein: CASTWGYDYGYTF
V gene: TRBV4-1; J gene: TRBJ2-7; CDR3 protein: CASSPGLAEYEQYF
V gene: TRBV3-1; J gene: TRBJ2-7; CDR3 protein: CASSQVEGWYEQYF
V gene: TRBV11-2; J gene: TRBJ2-5; CDR3 protein: CASSLGYLDSQETQYF
V gene: TRBV3-1; J gene: TRBJ2-6; CDR3 protein: CASSTSSGANVLTF
V gene: TRBV19; J gene: TRBJ2-1; CDR3 protein: CASSRVLAGSGNEQFF
V gene: TRBV11-2; J gene: TRBJ2-1; CDR3 protein: CASSSLPLRESSYNEQFF
V gene: TRBV11-3; J gene: TRBJ2-5; CDR3 protein: CASSVARGYEETQYF
V gene: TRBV5-1; J gene: TRBJ1-1; CDR3 protein: CASSLTAGDGEAFF
V gene: TRBV6-2/TRBV6-3; J gene: TRBJ1-6; CDR3 protein: CASSPHRDTYRGSPLHF
V gene: TRBV5-1; J gene: TRBJ1-2; CDR3 protein: CASSLNRDSASYGYTF
V gene: TRBV28; J gene: TRBJ1-5; CDR3 protein: CASSYGLNSNQPQHF
V gene: TRBV28; J gene: TRBJ1-5; CDR3 protein: CASRPQGGNQPQHF
V gene: TRBV20-1; J gene: TRBJ2-1; CDR3 protein: CSASRAGVYNEQFF
V gene: TRBV5-1; J gene: TRBJ1-2; CDR3 protein: CASSSGTGGRGYGYTF
V gene: TRBV7-2; J gene: TRBJ1-3; CDR3 protein: CASSPNLGLRSHGSGNTIYF
V gene: TRBV30; J gene: TRBJ1-5; CDR3 protein: CACTKGNGNQPQHF
V gene: TRBV20-1; J gene: TRBJ2-5; CDR3 protein: CSARGRTGLETQYF
V gene: TRBV10-3; J gene: TRBJ1-4; CDR3 protein: CAISGETGTSNEKLFF
V gene: TRBV10-3; J gene: TRBJ1-1; CDR3 protein: CAISEPQAGNTEAFF
V gene: TRBV5-1; J gene: TRBJ1-4; CDR3 protein: CASSKGQAATNEKLFF
V gene: TRBV11-2; J gene: TRBJ1-4; CDR3 protein: CASSGNRVGKLFF
V gene: TRBV20-1; J gene: TRBJ2-1; CDR3 protein: CSARDGYYNEQFF
V gene: TRBV6-5; J gene: TRBJ2-1; CDR3 protein: CASSPSPQRGGRDEQFF
V gene: TRBV20-1; J gene: TRBJ1-1; CDR3 protein: CSARMGQPNTEAFF
V gene: TRBV6-5; J gene: TRBJ2-5; CDR3 protein: CASSWGNREETQYF
V gene: TRBV11-2; J gene: TRBJ2-1; CDR3 protein: CASSLELYAHEQFF
V gene: TRBV9; J gene: TRBJ2-1; CDR3 protein: CASSPRGGEYNEQFF
V gene: TRBV4-3; J gene: TRBJ2-4; CDR3 protein: CASSQDLRGSHPYF
V gene: TRBV10-3; J gene: TRBJ2-1; CDR3 protein: CAISVTGSDSYNEQFF
V gene: TRBV20-1; J gene: TRBJ2-3; CDR3 protein: CSAIPGGSTDTQYF
V gene: TRBV10-3; J gene: TRBJ2-4; CDR3 protein: CAISEVLAKNIQYF
V gene: TRBV14; J gene: TRBJ2-3; CDR3 protein: CASSQDLGSTDTQYF
V gene: TRBV3-1; J gene: TRBJ2-5; CDR3 protein: CASSLQLAGAETQYF
V gene: TRBV7-9; J gene: TRBJ2-3; CDR3 protein: CASSPQYRNLDTQYF
V gene: TRBV4-1; J gene: TRBJ1-5; CDR3 protein: CASSQVPQEQPQHF
V gene: TRBV29-1; J gene: TRBJ2-3; CDR3 protein: CSVESPTDTQYF
V gene: TRBV27; J gene: TRBJ2-7; CDR3 protein: CASSPGGSLEQYF
V gene: TRBV19; J gene: TRBJ2-6; CDR3 protein: CASSISTSAGANVLTF
V gene: TRBV6-5; J gene: TRBJ1-4; CDR3 protein: CAVRRASTNEKLFF
V gene: TRBV6-1; J gene: TRBJ1-6; CDR3 protein: CASSDGTPMNSPLHF
V gene: TRBV7-2; J gene: TRBJ2-2; CDR3 protein: CASSLVDGPTGELFF
V gene: TRBV6-1; J gene: TRBJ2-1; CDR3 protein: CASSEIWGDREQFF
V gene: TRBV6-2/TRBV6-3; J gene: TRBJ2-2; CDR3 protein: CASSRDPWAGELFF
V gene: TRBV20-1; J gene: TRBJ2-7; CDR3 protein: CSARAAQGDEQYF
V gene: TRBV5-5; J gene: TRBJ2-3; CDR3 protein: CASSPWTGGFADTQYF
V gene: TRBV7-2; J gene: TRBJ2-7; CDR3 protein: CASSSTSGGVEQYF